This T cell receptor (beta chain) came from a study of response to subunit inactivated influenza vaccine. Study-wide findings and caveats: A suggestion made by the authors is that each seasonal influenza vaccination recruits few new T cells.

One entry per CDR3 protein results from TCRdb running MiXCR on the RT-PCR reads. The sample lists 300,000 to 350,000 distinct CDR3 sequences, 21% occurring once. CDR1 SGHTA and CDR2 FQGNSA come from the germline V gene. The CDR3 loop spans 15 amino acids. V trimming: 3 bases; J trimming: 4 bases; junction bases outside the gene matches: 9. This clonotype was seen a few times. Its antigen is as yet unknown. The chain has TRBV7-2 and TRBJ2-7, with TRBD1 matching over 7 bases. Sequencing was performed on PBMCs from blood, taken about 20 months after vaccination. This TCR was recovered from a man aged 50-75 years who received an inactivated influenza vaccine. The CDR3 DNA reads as TGTGCCAGCAGCTTGGAATCGACAGGGTTGTACGAGCAGTACTTC. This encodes CASSLESTGLYEQYF.